Detailed here is one TCR beta chain. Its antigen is as yet unknown. The unexposed donors gave CD4+ T cells in 2011-2018, prior to COVID-19. Isolation of CD4+ T cells took place after nine to ten days in culture. This entry is derived from a study of CD4 T cells in relation to SARS-CoV-2 and coronaviruses. Looking at the study overall: After nine to eleven days of antigen culture, PBMC TCR beta CDR3s were sequenced. Study observations and caveats: Monoreactive clones expanded significantly more to SARS-CoV-2 than crossreactive clones did. About 65% of donors had memory CD4+ clonotypes crossrecognizing SARS-CoV-2 and common cold coronavirus spike.

TCRdb's copy holds only in-frame clones and misses some; the assay was immunoSEQ multiplex PCR. The sample consists of 9,500 to 12,000 clones, about three quarters of them appearing once. The CDR3 has 15 residues. V dropped 5 bases and J dropped 5; count of bases not matched to a gene: 8. Germline CDR1 reads SGHTA; CDR2 reads FQGNSA. The specimen was CD4+ T cells from PBMCs, cultured in vitro. The TCR originated in a human donor in good health. V is TRBV7-2 and J is TRBJ1-4; 7 bases agree with TRBD1. The CDR3 here is CASSPATGKNEKLFF. The CDR3 DNA sequence: TGTGCCAGCAGCCCGGCGACAGGGAAGAATGAAAAACTGTTTTTT.